This T cell receptor beta chain was found in a study of control samples from healthy donors and cancer patients. This CDR3 has 14 residues. The ends were cut back, 1 base at V and 4 bases at J, with 9 bases in the middle. CDR1 MNHEY and CDR2 SMNVEV come from the germline V gene (reference sequence). The assay was immunoSEQ multiplex PCR, and TCRdb's table has in-frame clones only and misses some. The table has roughly 92,000 clones, 70% to 90% seen once; the top ten hold about 1.3%. Material for sequencing was blood. The J gene is TRBJ2-3, the V gene TRBV27; D remains ambiguous. This receptor was identified in a woman between 50 and 59 years old in good health. This CDR3 is CASSLWIGSDTQYF. For the CDR3, the DNA is TGTGCCAGCAGTTTATGGATAGGATCAGATACGCAGTATTTT.